A single TCR beta chain is shown here with its context. The CDR3 has 14 amino acids. Germline CDR1 reads KGHSY; CDR2 reads FQNENV. V lost 2 bases to trimming and J lost 1 base, with 9 bases between them. The sample belongs to a study of blood T cell repertoires in COVID-19. Study summary: Italy, Spain and the United States were the sources of the convalescent and acute COVID-19 samples. T cells, B-cell-depleted T cells, or PBMCs provided the cDNA or gDNA that served as material.

Original methodology: Reference gene primer amplification gave estimated nucleated cell counts. This table comes from immunoSEQ multiplex PCR, and its TCRdb copy is limited to in-frame clones, with some not included. The V and J calls and the clone size are those of that table, but D and trimming were determined from the DNA. The sample has 200,000 to 300,000 clones; roughly 84% are singletons. The chain employs TRBV16 and TRBJ2-7; a weak D match, TRBD1 (5 bases). The sequence came from a man in his sixties with acute or convalescent COVID-19. Sequences were obtained from peripheral blood. The CDR3 protein is CASSQLGASYEQYF. CDR3 DNA sequence: TGTGCCAGCAGCCAACTAGGGGCTTCCTACGAGCAGTACTTC. Variable domain in full (rest from reference TRBV16 and TRBJ2-7): GEEVAQTPKHLVRGEGQKAKLYCAPIKGHSYVFWYQQVLKNEFKFLISFQNENVFDETGMPKERFSAKCLPNSPCSLEIQATKLEDSAVYFCASSQLGASYEQYFGPGTRLTVT.